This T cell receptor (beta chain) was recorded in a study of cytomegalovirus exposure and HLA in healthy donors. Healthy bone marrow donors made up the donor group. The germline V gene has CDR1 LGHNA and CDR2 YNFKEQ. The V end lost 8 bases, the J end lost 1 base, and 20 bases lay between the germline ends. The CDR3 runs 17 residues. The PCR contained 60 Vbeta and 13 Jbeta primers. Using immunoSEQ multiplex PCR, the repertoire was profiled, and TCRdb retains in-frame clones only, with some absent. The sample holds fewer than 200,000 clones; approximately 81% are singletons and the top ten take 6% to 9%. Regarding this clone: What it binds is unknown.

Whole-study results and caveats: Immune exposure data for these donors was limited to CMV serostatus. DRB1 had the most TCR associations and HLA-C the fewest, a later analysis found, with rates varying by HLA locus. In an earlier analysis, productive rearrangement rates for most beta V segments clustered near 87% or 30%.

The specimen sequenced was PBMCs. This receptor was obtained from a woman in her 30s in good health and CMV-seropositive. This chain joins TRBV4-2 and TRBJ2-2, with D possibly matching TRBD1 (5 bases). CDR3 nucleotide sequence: TGTGCCAGCGGCAGAATGGAAGGGGCAGGGAACACCGGGGAGCTGTTTTTT. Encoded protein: CASGRMEGAGNTGELFF.